This passage covers 13 T cell receptor beta chains from one sample sequenced in a study of cytomegalovirus exposure and HLA in healthy donors. The PCR ran on 60 Vbeta and 13 Jbeta primers. Profiling relied on immunoSEQ multiplex PCR, and the TCRdb table lists in-frame clones only, not all of them. The sample has 150,000 to 160,000 clones, 70% to 90% seen once; the top ten hold 5.6%. Sequenced: PBMCs. The origin of the receptors is a woman aged 40 to 55 in good health and CMV-seropositive.

This chain links TRBV5-1 with TRBJ2-3, with D perhaps TRBD2 (6 bases). This CDR3 spans 17 amino acids. In germline, CDR1 is SGHRS, CDR2 YFSETQ. V dropped 0 bases and J dropped 1 base, with 15 bases sitting between them. The CDR3 is CASSLAEGSGGTDTQYF. CDR3 coding DNA: TGCGCCAGCAGCTTGGCCGAGGGTAGCGGAGGCACAGATACGCAGTATTTT.

The V gene is TRBV10-1, the J gene TRBJ2-3; possible D gene TRBD2, 5 bases. Germline V gene sequence: CDR1 WNHNN, CDR2 SYGVQD (reference sequence). Trimming took 6 bases from V and 5 from J, leaving 9 bases between them. The CDR3 is 12 residues long. In DNA form, the CDR3 reads TGCGCCAGCAGCCCAGGAGGAGATACGCAGTATTTT. It yields the protein CASSPGGDTQYF.

This clone has only a few counts. The chain employs TRBV5-6 and TRBJ2-7; D possibly corresponds to TRBD2 (6 bases). V was cut by 6 bases and J by 6 bases, with 13 bases left in between. The CDR3 consists of 12 residues. Germline values: CDR1 SGHDT, CDR2 YYEEEE. Here the CDR3 DNA reads TGTGCCAGCAACGGGGGACCGGGCGAGCAGTACTTC. Amino acid sequence: CASNGGPGEQYF.

The genes are TRBV7-8 and TRBJ2-7; 10 nucleotides agree with TRBD2. Germline-derived CDR1 and CDR2 are SGHVS and FQNEAQ. This CDR3 region has 15 residues. After removal of 6 bases from V and 4 bases from J, the junction contained 9 bases not matched to a gene. CDR3 sequence: CASSPTGLASYEQYF. Written as DNA, the CDR3 is TGTGCCAGCAGTCCCACGGGACTAGCGAGTTACGAGCAGTACTTC.

This sequence joins TRBV28 and TRBJ2-7, with D hard to call. V gave up 7 bases and J gave up 2 bases, with 9 bases separating them. This CDR3 is built from 12 residues. The germline V gene has CDR1 MDHEN and CDR2 SYDVKM. The CDR3 reads CASNSRAYEQYF. DNA of the CDR3: TGTGCCAGCAACTCCCGCGCCTACGAGCAGTACTTC.

The CDR3 DNA is TGCAGCGTCGCGCTGATGGGGGGGCCCGAGACCCAGTACTTC. Residues: CSVALMGGPETQYF. The gene calls are TRBV29-1 and TRBJ2-5; possibly TRBD2 for D (7 bases). The CDR3 is made up of 14 amino acids. In germline, CDR1 is SQVTM, CDR2 ANQGSEA. With 6 bases removed from V and 5 bases from J, the gap between germline ends came to 19 bases.

The genes are TRBV14 and TRBJ1-5; a weak D match, TRBD1 (6 bases). The germline V and J ends were trimmed by 4 bases and 4 bases, with 11 bases remaining between them. This CDR3 has 14 amino acids. CDR1 and CDR2 (germline): SGHDN, FVKESK. The CDR3 sequence is CASSRGGANQPQHF. In DNA, the CDR3 is TGTGCCAGCAGCCGGGGGGGGGCAAATCAGCCCCAGCATTTT.

The chain recombines TRBV7-6 with TRBJ2-7, with 10 bases identical to TRBD1. Looked up from germline, CDR1 is SGHVS and CDR2 is FNYEAQ. The CDR3 is made up of 15 amino acids. The V and J ends lost 5 bases and 4 bases, in that order; junction bases with no gene match: 8. The CDR3 sequence is CASSPRDRGFYEQYF. As DNA, the CDR3 is TGTGCCAGCAGCCCCCGGGACAGGGGTTTTTACGAGCAGTACTTC.

The rearrangement joins TRBV20-1 to TRBJ1-1; possibly TRBD1 for D (6 bases). The germline V gene has CDR1 DFQATT and CDR2 SNEGSKA (reference sequence). The germline V and J ends were trimmed by 3 bases and 11 bases, with 13 bases remaining between them. The CDR3 loop spans 11 amino acids. CDR3 nucleotide sequence: TGCAGTGCTAGCGGGAGGGGGTTGGCTTTCTTT. It is translated as CSASGRGLAFF.

This clone was seen a few times. The rearrangement uses TRBV28 and TRBJ2-7; TRBD2 matches at 9 bases. Germline V lookup: CDR1 MDHEN, CDR2 SYDVKM. This CDR3 contains 15 residues. V shed 2 bases, J shed 7 bases, and the junction held 9 bases outside the gene matches. CDR3 protein: CASSLPTSGMGEQYF. DNA for the CDR3: TGTGCCAGCAGTTTACCGACTAGCGGCATGGGTGAGCAGTACTTC. Combining the CDR3 with reference TRBV28 and TRBJ2-7 gives the whole variable domain DVKVTQSSRYLVKRTGEKVFLECVQDMDHENMFWYRQDPGLGLRLIYFSYDVKMKEKGDIPEGYSVSREKKERFSLILESASTNQTSMYLCASSLPTSGMGEQYFGPGTRLTVT.

The rearrangement uses TRBV11-3 and TRBJ2-7, with TRBD2 as a possible D gene (6 bases). V lost 4 bases and J lost 5, with 18 bases in between. Germline lookup yields CDR1 SGHNT and CDR2 YENEEA. The CDR3 sequence is 15 residues long. As DNA, the CDR3 is TGTGCCAGCAGCTCCCTTGGGGGGAGCTGGGACGAGCAGTACTTC. Translation gives CASSSLGGSWDEQYF.

The chain uses TRBV6-1 and TRBJ2-7; D is possibly TRBD1 (6 bases). This CDR3 has 13 amino acids. The V end was cut by 4 bases, the J end by 3 bases, with 10 bases between. The germline gives CDR1 MNHNS, CDR2 SASEGT. The CDR3 loop is CASSGTADYEQYF. As DNA, the CDR3 is TGTGCCAGCAGTGGGACAGCCGACTACGAGCAGTACTTC.

The J gene is TRBJ2-2, the V gene TRBV10-3; no clear D gene. Germline V gene data show CDR1 as ENHRY and CDR2 as SYGVKD. V shed 4 bases and J shed 1 base, with 4 bases lying between them. There are 13 residues in the CDR3. The CDR3 coding sequence is TGTGCCATCAGTGCCCAGAACACCGGGGAGCTGTTTTTT. Translating gives CAISAQNTGELFF.